These T cell receptor beta chains were read from a single sample in a study of cytomegalovirus exposure and HLA in healthy donors. Clones were sequenced by immunoSEQ multiplex PCR, and TCRdb holds only the in-frame ones, with some missing. The data contain approximately 190,000 clones, 77% of them singletons. The material sequenced was PBMCs. Receptors were obtained from a woman aged 25-40 years in good health and CMV-seropositive. CDR3s leave out the opening cysteine and the closing phenylalanine or tryptophan. Each record gives: V gene, CDR3 protein.

v_call: TRBV10-3
cdr3_aa: AISEGTGASYEQY

v_call: TRBV5-1
cdr3_aa: ASSAGLVSGANVLT

v_call: TRBV28
cdr3_aa: ASSWQGRREIGKLF

v_call: TRBV5-1
cdr3_aa: ASSSQAPGSYNEQF

v_call: TRBV14
cdr3_aa: ASSQGGWTNEKLF

v_call: TRBV4-3
cdr3_aa: ASSHQGLGETQY

v_call: TRBV7-8
cdr3_aa: ASSFGGVNEQF

v_call: TRBV23-1
cdr3_aa: ASSQGGQGTDTQY

v_call: TRBV5-5
cdr3_aa: ASSFPGTGGEQY

v_call: TRBV30
cdr3_aa: AWSLQRGGYNEQF

v_call: TRBV7-9
cdr3_aa: ASSLPLAGVADTQY

v_call: TRBV27
cdr3_aa: ASSPRQGMNTEAF

v_call: TRBV7-2
cdr3_aa: ASTRPGTGALYGYT

v_call: TRBV6-6
cdr3_aa: ASSWADLEAF

v_call: TRBV19
cdr3_aa: ASSIDKRGGGYEQY

v_call: TRBV7-2
cdr3_aa: ASSRGLEPYEQY

v_call: TRBV6-1
cdr3_aa: ASTGAYEQY

v_call: TRBV5-1
cdr3_aa: ASSVKTSGGRDEQF

v_call: TRBV4-1
cdr3_aa: ASSQDWLSKDTQY

v_call: TRBV28
cdr3_aa: ASSFRQGDGYT

v_call: TRBV6-5
cdr3_aa: ASSTDGAGANVLT

v_call: TRBV5-6
cdr3_aa: ASSYPRGGETQY

v_call: TRBV18
cdr3_aa: ASSPGRDVYGYT

v_call: TRBV5-3
cdr3_aa: ARSGTGT

v_call: TRBV7-7
cdr3_aa: ASSSGTGGLETQY

v_call: TRBV4-2
cdr3_aa: ASSQEFGGAGDTQY

v_call: TRBV30
cdr3_aa: ASDRVNYGYT

v_call: TRBV7-9
cdr3_aa: ASSFSGVGGHEQY

v_call: TRBV10-3
cdr3_aa: AISQTGISNQPQH

v_call: TRBV5-1
cdr3_aa: ASSLTGSTDTQY

v_call: TRBV27
cdr3_aa: ASSLRERGGELF

v_call: TRBV5-4
cdr3_aa: ASSLGSGAYEQY

v_call: TRBV7-2
cdr3_aa: ASSFETGGYSGYT

v_call: TRBV18
cdr3_aa: ASSQSGVSYNEQF

v_call: TRBV5-1
cdr3_aa: ASSFPDRGNYGYT

v_call: TRBV11-1
cdr3_aa: ASSLPRPSGSYEQY

v_call: TRBV6-6
cdr3_aa: ASSPIRGGVIIQY

v_call: TRBV28
cdr3_aa: ASSSPTGSYEQY

v_call: TRBV19
cdr3_aa: ASTASGSTDEQY

v_call: TRBV7-2
cdr3_aa: ASTPPDRAGYT

v_call: TRBV7-2
cdr3_aa: ASSLVGEIDTQY